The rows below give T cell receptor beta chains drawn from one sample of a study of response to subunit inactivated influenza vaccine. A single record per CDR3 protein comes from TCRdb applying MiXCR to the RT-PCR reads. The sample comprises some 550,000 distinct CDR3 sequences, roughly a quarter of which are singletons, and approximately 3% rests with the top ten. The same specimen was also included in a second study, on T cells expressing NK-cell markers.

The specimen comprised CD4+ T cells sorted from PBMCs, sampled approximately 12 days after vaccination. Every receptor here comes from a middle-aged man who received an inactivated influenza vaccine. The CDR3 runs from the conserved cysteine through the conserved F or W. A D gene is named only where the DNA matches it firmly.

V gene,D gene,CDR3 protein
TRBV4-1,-,CASSFDGATNEKLFF
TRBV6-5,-,CASSIWTGELFF
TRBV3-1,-,CASSRQDMNTEAFF
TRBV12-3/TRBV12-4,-,CASSLDGKWSPLHF
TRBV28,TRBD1,CATRTGGSSPLHF
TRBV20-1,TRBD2,CSARKRELTSTDTQYF
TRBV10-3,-,CAISAGDEQFF
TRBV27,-,CASSLSEGLGSPLHF
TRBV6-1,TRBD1,CASRWGTGNNSPLHF
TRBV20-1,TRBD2,CSARETGGLGTQYF
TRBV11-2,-,CASSFTQTVSYEQYF
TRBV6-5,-,CASSYMSTRSNQPQHF
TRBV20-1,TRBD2,CSATLAGSYNEQFF
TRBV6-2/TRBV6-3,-,CASSYSRGNGQPQHF
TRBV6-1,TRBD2,CASSGTSGSPGELFF
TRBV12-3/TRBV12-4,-,CASSLWVQETQYF
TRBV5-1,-,CASSLEASETQYF
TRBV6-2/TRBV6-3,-,CASSYSLTATPMNTGELFF
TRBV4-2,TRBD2,CASSYGLAGGLRSYEQYF
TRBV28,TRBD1,CASSLPRGRGNSPLHF
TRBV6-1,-,CASSGTGVGAYNEQFF
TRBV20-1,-,CSAPNSGKATDTQYF
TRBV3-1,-,CASSQPPGELFF
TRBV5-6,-,CASSLGSEEKLFF
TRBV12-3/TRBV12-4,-,CASRSGQSGLNYEQYF
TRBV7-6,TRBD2,CASSLVSGRVSGTDTQYF
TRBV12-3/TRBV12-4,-,CASRENPGVIGELFF
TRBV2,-,CASSAYIDTQYF
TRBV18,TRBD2,CASSGAGHLKNIQYF
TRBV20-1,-,CSAARRGKNEQYF
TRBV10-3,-,CAIGSWYNEQFF
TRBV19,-,CASSNANYNEQFF
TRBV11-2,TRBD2,CASSFGTSGSPSRASTDTQYF
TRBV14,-,CASGLWGRSTDTQYF
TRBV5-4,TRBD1,CASSLQGVMSPLHF
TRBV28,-,CASSLAGRPETQYF
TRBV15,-,CATSRGQGFLEKLFF
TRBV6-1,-,CASRDRAPPQYEQYF
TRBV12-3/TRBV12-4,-,CASSSRDNSYEQYF
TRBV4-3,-,CASSQDNRVSETQYF
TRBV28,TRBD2,CASKAGGPFTYTDTQYF
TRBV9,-,CASSVEKEYNSPLHF
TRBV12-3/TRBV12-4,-,CASSLNRNTGELFF
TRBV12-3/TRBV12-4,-,CASSSSGGNTEAFF
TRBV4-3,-,CASSQAFYRRGRSGANVLTF
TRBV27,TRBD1,CASSLYGTGSTEAFF
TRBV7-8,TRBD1,CASSLDRPYEQYF
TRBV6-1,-,CASSTGTQTNQPQHF
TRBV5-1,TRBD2,CASSLEAGSSYNEQFF
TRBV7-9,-,CASSSRLSTNEKLFF
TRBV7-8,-,CASSLAYQRPLMNTEAFF
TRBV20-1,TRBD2,CSAPYAGVQETQYF
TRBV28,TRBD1,CASRRQGITYEQYF
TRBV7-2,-,CASSLFPRTVSNQPQHF
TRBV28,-,CASSLTGNYYGYTF